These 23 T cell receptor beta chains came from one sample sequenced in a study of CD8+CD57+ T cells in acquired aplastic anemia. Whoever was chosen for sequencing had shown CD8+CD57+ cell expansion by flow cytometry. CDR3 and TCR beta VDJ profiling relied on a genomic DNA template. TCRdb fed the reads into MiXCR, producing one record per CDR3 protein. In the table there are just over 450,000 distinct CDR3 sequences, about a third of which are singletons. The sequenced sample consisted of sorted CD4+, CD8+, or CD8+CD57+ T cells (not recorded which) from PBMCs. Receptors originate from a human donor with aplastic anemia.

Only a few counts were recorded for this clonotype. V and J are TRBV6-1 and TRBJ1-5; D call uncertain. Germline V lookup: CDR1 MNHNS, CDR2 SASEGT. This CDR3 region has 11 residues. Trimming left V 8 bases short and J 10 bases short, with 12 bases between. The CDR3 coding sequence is TGTGCCAGCGGCCGAGATTCACCCCAGCATTTT. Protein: CASGRDSPQHF.

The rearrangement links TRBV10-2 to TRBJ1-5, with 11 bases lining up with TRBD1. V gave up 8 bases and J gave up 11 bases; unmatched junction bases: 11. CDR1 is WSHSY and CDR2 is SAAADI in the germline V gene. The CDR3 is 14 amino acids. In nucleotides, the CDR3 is TGCGCCAGCTACCCCGGACAGGGGGCCCTCGCCCAGCATTTT. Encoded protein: CASYPGQGALAQHF.

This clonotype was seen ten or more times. The CDR3, as DNA: TGCAGCGTTGACGACAGGGGCGGGACTGAAGCTTTCTTT. This sequence encodes CSVDDRGGTEAFF. The rearrangement uses TRBV29-1 and TRBJ1-1; 8 bases align to TRBD1. The CDR3 has 13 residues. With 3 bases clipped from V and 5 bases from J, the junction kept 5 bases outside the gene matches. Germline-derived CDR1 and CDR2 are SQVTM and ANQGSEA.

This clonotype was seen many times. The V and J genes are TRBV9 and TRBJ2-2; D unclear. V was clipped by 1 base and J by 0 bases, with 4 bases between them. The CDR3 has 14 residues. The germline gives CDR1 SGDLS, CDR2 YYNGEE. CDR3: CASSVWSNTGELFF. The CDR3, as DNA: TGTGCCAGCAGCGTATGGTCGAACACCGGGGAGCTGTTTTTT.

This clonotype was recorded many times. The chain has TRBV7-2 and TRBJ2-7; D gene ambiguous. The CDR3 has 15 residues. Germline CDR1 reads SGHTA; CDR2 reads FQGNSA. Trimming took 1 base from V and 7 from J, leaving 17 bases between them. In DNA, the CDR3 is TGTGCCAGCAGCTTAGTTCAAGGGATATTGGGAGAGCAGTACTTC. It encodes CASSLVQGILGEQYF.

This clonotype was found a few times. The CDR3 nucleotides read TGTGCCAGCAGCTTTACCTTCTTGCAGGAAGAGACCCAGTACTTC. This encodes CASSFTFLQEETQYF. The chain carries TRBV5-4 and TRBJ2-5; no firm D call. The CDR3 is 15 amino acids. Germline V gene sequence: CDR1 SGHNT, CDR2 YYREEE (reference sequence). Trimming removed 2 bases at V and 3 bases at J, with 14 bases between.

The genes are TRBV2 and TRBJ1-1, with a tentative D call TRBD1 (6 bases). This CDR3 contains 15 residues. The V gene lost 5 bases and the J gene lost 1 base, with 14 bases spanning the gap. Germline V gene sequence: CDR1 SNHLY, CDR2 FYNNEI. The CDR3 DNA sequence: TGTGCCAGCAGTTTATGGGGGGCTACGAACACTGAAGCTTTCTTT. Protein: CASSLWGATNTEAFF.

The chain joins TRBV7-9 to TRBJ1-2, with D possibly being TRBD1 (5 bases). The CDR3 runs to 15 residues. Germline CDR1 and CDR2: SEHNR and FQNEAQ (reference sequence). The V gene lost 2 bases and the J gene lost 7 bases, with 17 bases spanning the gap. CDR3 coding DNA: TGTGCCAGCAGCTTATTGGGACCTTCCAGGAGTGGCTACACCTTC. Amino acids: CASSLLGPSRSGYTF. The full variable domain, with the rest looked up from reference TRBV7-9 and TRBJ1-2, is DTGVSQNPRHKITKRGQNVTFRCDPISEHNRLYWYRQTLGQGPEFLTYFQNEAQLEKSRLLSDRFSAERPKGSFSTLEIQRTEQGDSAMYLCASSLLGPSRSGYTFGSGTRLTVV.

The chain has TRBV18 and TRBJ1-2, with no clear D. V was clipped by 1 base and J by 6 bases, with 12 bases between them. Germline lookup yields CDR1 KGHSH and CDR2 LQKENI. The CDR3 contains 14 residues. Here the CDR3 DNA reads TGTGCCAGCTCACCACGGGTTTTGGAAGATGGCTACACCTTC. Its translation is CASSPRVLEDGYTF. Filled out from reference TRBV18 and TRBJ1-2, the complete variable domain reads NAGVMQNPRHLVRRRGQEARLRCSPMKGHSHVYWYRQLPEEGLKFMVYLQKENIIDESGMPKERFSAEFPKEGPSILRIQQVVRGDSAAYFCASSPRVLEDGYTFGSGTRLTVV.

The DNA of the CDR3 is TGTGCCTGGAGTGTTGTGGGGGCGGGAGGCTACACCTTC. Protein: CAWSVVGAGGYTF. The V gene is TRBV30, the J gene TRBJ1-2, with D possibly TRBD1 on 6 matching bases. CDR1 is GTSNPN and CDR2 is SVGIG in the germline V gene (reference sequence). Trimming removed 0 bases at V and 8 bases at J, with 13 bases between. The CDR3 covers 13 residues.

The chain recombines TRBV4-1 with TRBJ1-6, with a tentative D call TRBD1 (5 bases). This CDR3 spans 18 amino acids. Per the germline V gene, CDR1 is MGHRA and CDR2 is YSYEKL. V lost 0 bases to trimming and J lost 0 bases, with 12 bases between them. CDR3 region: CASSQDRGGGSYNSPLHF. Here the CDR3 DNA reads TGCGCCAGCAGCCAAGATCGAGGCGGGGGCTCCTATAATTCACCCCTCCACTTT.

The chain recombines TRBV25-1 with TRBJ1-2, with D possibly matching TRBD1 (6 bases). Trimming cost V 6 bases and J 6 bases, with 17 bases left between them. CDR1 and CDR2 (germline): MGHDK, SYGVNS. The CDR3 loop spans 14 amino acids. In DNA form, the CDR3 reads TGTGCCAGCAGACCAGTAGACAGGAAAGATGGCTACACCTTC. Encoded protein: CASRPVDRKDGYTF.

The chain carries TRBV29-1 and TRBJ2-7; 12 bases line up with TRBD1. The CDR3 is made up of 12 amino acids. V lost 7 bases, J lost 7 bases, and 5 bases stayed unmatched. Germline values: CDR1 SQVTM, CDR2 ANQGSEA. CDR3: CSAGQGAKEQYF. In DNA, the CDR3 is TGCAGCGCGGGACAGGGGGCAAAGGAGCAGTACTTC.

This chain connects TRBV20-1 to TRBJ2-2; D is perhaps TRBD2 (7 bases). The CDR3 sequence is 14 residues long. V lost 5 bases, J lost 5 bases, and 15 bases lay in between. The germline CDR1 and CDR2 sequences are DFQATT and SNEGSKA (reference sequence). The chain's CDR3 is CSAWGSGTTGELFF. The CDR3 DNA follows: TGCAGTGCTTGGGGAAGCGGGACAACCGGGGAGCTGTTTTTT.

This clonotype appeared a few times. This CDR3 reads CASSYRTGPGSGANVLTF. As DNA, the CDR3 is TGTGCCAGCAGCTATCGCACAGGGCCCGGCTCTGGGGCCAACGTCCTGACTTTC. The rearrangement uses TRBV11-2 and TRBJ2-6, with TRBD1 as a possible D gene (6 bases). Germline CDR1 and CDR2: SGHAT and FQNNGV. The CDR3 runs 18 residues. Trimming stripped 4 bases from V and 0 bases from J, with 16 bases between.

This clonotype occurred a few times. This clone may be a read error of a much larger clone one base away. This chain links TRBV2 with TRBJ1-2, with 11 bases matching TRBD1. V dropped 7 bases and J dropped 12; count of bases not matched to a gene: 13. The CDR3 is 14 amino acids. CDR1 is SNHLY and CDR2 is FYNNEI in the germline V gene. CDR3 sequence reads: CASNLRTGGKGHTF. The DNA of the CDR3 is TGTGCCAGCAACCTACGGACAGGGGGCAAGGGCCACACCTTC. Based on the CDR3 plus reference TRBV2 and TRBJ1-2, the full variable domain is EPEVTQTPSHQVTQMGQEVILRCVPISNHLYFYWYRQILGQKVEFLVSFYNNEISEKSEIFDDQFSVERPDGSNFTLKIRSTKLEDSAMYFCASNLRTGGKGHTFGSGTRLTVV.

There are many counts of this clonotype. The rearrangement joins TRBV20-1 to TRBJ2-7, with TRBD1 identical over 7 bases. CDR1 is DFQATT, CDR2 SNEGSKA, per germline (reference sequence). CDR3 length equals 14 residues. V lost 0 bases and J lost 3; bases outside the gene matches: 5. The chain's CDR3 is CSARETGNHYEQYF. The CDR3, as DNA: TGCAGTGCTAGAGAGACAGGGAACCACTACGAGCAGTACTTC.

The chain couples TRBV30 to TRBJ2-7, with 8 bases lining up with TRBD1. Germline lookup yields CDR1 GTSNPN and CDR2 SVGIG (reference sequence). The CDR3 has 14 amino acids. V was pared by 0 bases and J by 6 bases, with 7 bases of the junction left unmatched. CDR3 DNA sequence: TGTGCCTGGAGTGTACGCAGGGGGCCGGGCGAGCAGTACTTC. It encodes CAWSVRRGPGEQYF.

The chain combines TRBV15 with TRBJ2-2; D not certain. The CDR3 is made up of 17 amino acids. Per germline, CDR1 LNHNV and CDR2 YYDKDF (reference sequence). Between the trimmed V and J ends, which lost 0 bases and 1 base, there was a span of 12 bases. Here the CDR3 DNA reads TGTGCCACCAGCAGAGATAACGCGGTGGTGAACACCGGGGAGCTGTTTTTT. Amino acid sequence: CATSRDNAVVNTGELFF.

The CDR3: CATSDSMYGDGYTF. The CDR3 DNA sequence: TGTGCCACCAGTGATTCAATGTACGGGGATGGCTACACCTTC. The chain employs TRBV24-1 and TRBJ1-2, with D unresolved. Germline-derived CDR1 and CDR2 are KGHDR and SFDVKD. This CDR3 is 14 amino acids long. Trimming removed 2 bases at V and 6 bases at J, with 12 bases between.

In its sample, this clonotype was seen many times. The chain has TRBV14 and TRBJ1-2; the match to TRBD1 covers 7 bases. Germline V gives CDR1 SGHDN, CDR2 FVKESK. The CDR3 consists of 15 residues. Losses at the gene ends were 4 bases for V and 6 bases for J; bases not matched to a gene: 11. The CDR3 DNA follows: TGTGCCAGCAGCCGACACACGACAGGGATCGATGGCTACACCTTC. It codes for CASSRHTTGIDGYTF. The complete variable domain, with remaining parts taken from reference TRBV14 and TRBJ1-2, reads EAGVTQFPSHSVIEKGQTVTLRCDPISGHDNLYWYRRVMGKEIKFLLHFVKESKQDESGMPNNRFLAERTGGTYSTLKVQPAELEDSGVYFCASSRHTTGIDGYTFGSGTRLTVV.

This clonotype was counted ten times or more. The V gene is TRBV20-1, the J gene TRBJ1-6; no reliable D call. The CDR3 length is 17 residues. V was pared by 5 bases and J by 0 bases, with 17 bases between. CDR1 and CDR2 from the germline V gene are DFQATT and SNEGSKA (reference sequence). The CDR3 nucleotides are TGCAGTGCTGACACCGTCTTAACCAACTCCTATAATTCACCCCTCCACTTT. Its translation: CSADTVLTNSYNSPLHF.

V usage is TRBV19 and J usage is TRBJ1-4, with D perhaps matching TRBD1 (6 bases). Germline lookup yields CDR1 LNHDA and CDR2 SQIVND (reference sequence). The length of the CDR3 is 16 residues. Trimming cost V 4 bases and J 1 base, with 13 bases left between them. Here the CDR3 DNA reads TGTGCCAGTAGTACAGGGGAATTCGGAACTAATGAAAAACTGTTTTTT. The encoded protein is CASSTGEFGTNEKLFF.